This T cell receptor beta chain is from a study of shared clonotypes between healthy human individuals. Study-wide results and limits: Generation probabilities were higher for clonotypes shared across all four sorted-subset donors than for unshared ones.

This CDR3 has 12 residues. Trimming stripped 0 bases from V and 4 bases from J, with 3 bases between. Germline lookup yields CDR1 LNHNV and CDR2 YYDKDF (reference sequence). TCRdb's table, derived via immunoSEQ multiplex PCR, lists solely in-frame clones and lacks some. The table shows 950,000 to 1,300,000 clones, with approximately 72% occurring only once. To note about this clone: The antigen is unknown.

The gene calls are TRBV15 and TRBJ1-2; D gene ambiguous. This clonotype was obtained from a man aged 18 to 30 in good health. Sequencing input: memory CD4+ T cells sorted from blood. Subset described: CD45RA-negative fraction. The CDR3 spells CATSREAYGYTF. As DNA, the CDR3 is TGTGCCACCAGCAGAGAAGCCTATGGCTACACCTTC.